This is a list of T cell receptor beta chains from one sample in a study of blood T cell repertoires in COVID-19. The method was immunoSEQ multiplex PCR; TCRdb's version includes in-frame clones alone and lacks a portion of them. The table has about 55,000 clones, almost 85% seen once. Sequencing input: peripheral blood. Source of these receptors: a human donor in a cohort sampled during active COVID-19. Both conserved end residues are part of each CDR3. The order of the fields is V gene, D gene, clone size, J gene, CDR3 DNA, CDR3 protein. The D gene is left open where the match is weak. The size entry is marked missing in some rows and otherwise reads once, few, many or a size class.

V: TRBV10-3
D: TRBD2
size: once
J: TRBJ2-3
DNA: TGTGCCATCACCCCGACTAGCCGCCTAGGCACAGATACGCAGTATTTT
CDR3: CAITPTSRLGTDTQYF

V: TRBV4-2
D: -
size: -
J: TRBJ1-2
DNA: TGTGCCAGCAGCCAAGAGGCAAACAGGGAGGGCGGCTACACCTTC
CDR3: CASSQEANREGGYTF

V: TRBV20-1
D: -
size: once
J: TRBJ1-2
DNA: TGCAAAACGGAGGATAACTATGGCTACACCTTC
CDR3: CKTEDNYGYTF

V: TRBV19
D: TRBD1
size: -
J: TRBJ1-5
DNA: TGTGCCAGTAGTCGCCGGACAGGGGGTTCTCAGCCCCAGCATTTT
CDR3: CASSRRTGGSQPQHF

V: TRBV6-5
D: -
size: -
J: TRBJ2-7
DNA: TGTGCCAGCAGCCTACAGGGAAGCTCCTACGAGCAGTACTTC
CDR3: CASSLQGSSYEQYF

V: TRBV29-1
D: TRBD2
size: -
J: TRBJ2-2
DNA: TGCAGCGTCCAACCTCGGGGAGGGTCCGGGGAGCTGTTTTTT
CDR3: CSVQPRGGSGELFF

V: TRBV7-8
D: TRBD2
size: -
J: TRBJ2-5
DNA: TGTGCCAGCACCAGAAGCGGGGGCCAAGCGGAGACCCAGTACTTC
CDR3: CASTRSGGQAETQYF

V: TRBV18
D: TRBD1
size: once
J: TRBJ2-7
DNA: TGTGCCAGCTCTCCTACAGGGGGCTACACCTACGAGCAGTACTTC
CDR3: CASSPTGGYTYEQYF

V: TRBV5-4
D: TRBD2
size: -
J: TRBJ2-1
DNA: TGTGCCAGCAGGTTAGCGGGAGGTGCGTACAATGAGCAGTTCTTC
CDR3: CASRLAGGAYNEQFF

V: TRBV9
D: -
size: few
J: TRBJ1-1
DNA: TGTGCCAGCAGCCCCAGACGGGGGAGAAGCACTGAAGCTTTCTTT
CDR3: CASSPRRGRSTEAFF

V: TRBV5-4
D: -
size: -
J: TRBJ2-6
DNA: TGTGCCAGCAGCTTGGTAGCTGCCTCTGGGGCCAACGTCCTGACTTTC
CDR3: CASSLVAASGANVLTF

V: TRBV7-3
D: -
size: -
J: TRBJ1-1
DNA: TGTGCCAGCAGCTTAGGGATATTCGGGGGGCGGAACACTGAAGCTTTCTTT
CDR3: CASSLGIFGGRNTEAFF

V: TRBV7-2
D: TRBD1
size: -
J: TRBJ1-5
DNA: TGTGCCAGCAGCTTAGGGGTCCCAGGGGGCGGGCAGCCCCAGCATTTT
CDR3: CASSLGVPGGGQPQHF

V: TRBV15
D: -
size: -
J: TRBJ2-3
DNA: TGTGCCACCAGCTACTTAATCACAGATACGCAGTATTTT
CDR3: CATSYLITDTQYF

V: TRBV7-9
D: TRBD1
size: -
J: TRBJ1-5
DNA: TGTGCCAGCAGCTTCACAGGGGGCGGGGGTCAGCCCCAGCATTTT
CDR3: CASSFTGGGGQPQHF